These T cell receptor beta chains were read from a single sample in a study of monozygotic twins with inflammatory bowel disease. TCRdb re-called the 5' RACE reads, yielding one record per CDR3 amino acid sequence without DNA. Found here are approximately 150,000 distinct CDR3 sequences; the top ten clones hold 6% to 9.5%. The specimen was blood. These TCRs come from a human donor with ulcerative colitis or Crohn's disease, or a healthy co-twin of an affected twin (not recorded which). CDR3s include the opening cysteine and the closing phenylalanine or tryptophan. The order of the fields is V gene, J gene, CDR3 protein.

v_call: TRBV7-2
j_call: TRBJ2-7
cdr3_aa: CASSAHLTYEQYF

v_call: TRBV2
j_call: TRBJ1-4
cdr3_aa: CASSVRGEKLFF

v_call: TRBV4-1
j_call: TRBJ2-7
cdr3_aa: CASSYLDRDYEQYF

v_call: TRBV7-2
j_call: TRBJ2-7
cdr3_aa: CASSLSGRVNEQYF

v_call: TRBV18
j_call: TRBJ1-1
cdr3_aa: CASAGQQNTEAFF

v_call: TRBV5-5
j_call: TRBJ1-5
cdr3_aa: CASSSDIWGSNQPQHF

v_call: TRBV5-1
j_call: TRBJ2-5
cdr3_aa: CASSSTRGQGVETQYF

v_call: TRBV5-1
j_call: TRBJ2-6
cdr3_aa: CASSSQSSGANVLTF

v_call: TRBV30
j_call: TRBJ2-1
cdr3_aa: CAWGPLWGNEQFF

v_call: TRBV7-9
j_call: TRBJ1-4
cdr3_aa: CASRAGDTNEKLFF